Below, 12 T cell receptor beta chains from the same sample are listed, as sequenced in a study of OX40 agonist ivuxolimab in advanced cancers. Method: immunoSEQ multiplex PCR; TCRdb's copy keeps in-frame clones and lacks some. The sample shows more than 40,000 clones, roughly three quarters of them seen only once. The source material was CD4+ or CD8+ T cells sorted from blood, sampled in a trial of the OX40 agonist ivuxolimab. The source is an adult with an advanced solid tumor such as melanoma, head and neck, liver or kidney cancer.

The gene calls are TRBV11-2 and TRBJ1-6, with D hard to call. The germline gives CDR1 SGHAT, CDR2 FQNNGV. V gave up 5 bases and J gave up 8 bases, with 19 bases separating them. The CDR3 runs 16 residues. CDR3 coding DNA: TGTGCCAGCAGCCCGATACAAGGGAATATAGATTCACCCCTCCACTTT. This encodes CASSPIQGNIDSPLHF.

The chain is built from TRBV10-3 and TRBJ2-7; D is ambiguous. V shed 6 bases and J shed 5 bases, with 8 bases lying between them. Per germline, CDR1 ENHRY and CDR2 SYGVKD. This CDR3 has 11 residues. Written as DNA, the CDR3 is TGTGCCATCAGCCTTAAGGACGAGCAGTACTTC. This encodes CAISLKDEQYF.

This clone was observed a few times. CDR3 sequence reads: CASSRGGLANAGELFF. CDR3 in DNA: TGTGCCAGCAGCAGAGGAGGACTAGCGAATGCCGGGGAGCTGTTTTTT. V and J are TRBV7-3 and TRBJ2-2; TRBD2 matches at 9 bases. Losses at the gene ends were 5 bases for V and 6 bases for J; bases not matched to a gene: 10. CDR1 is SGHTA, CDR2 FQGTGA, per germline. The CDR3 has 16 residues.

This clone occurred once. The chain links TRBV6-5 to TRBJ1-4; D is ambiguous. V lost 0 bases to trimming and J lost 4 bases, with 6 bases between them. Germline lookup yields CDR1 MNHEY and CDR2 SVGAGI. CDR3 length: 14 amino acids. CDR3 sequence: CASSYSRVNEKLFF. CDR3 sequence (DNA): TGTGCCAGCAGTTACTCCCGGGTTAATGAAAAACTGTTTTTT.

This chain uses TRBV5-7 with TRBJ2-7; tentative D call: TRBD2 (6 bases). TRBV5-7 is known as an ORF, though its function is uncertain. The V end lost 8 bases, the J end lost 5 bases, and 14 bases lay between the germline ends. This CDR3 has 12 amino acids. In DNA, the CDR3 is TGTGCCAGTTTGGGGGGTATCGACGAGCAGTACTTC. This encodes CASLGGIDEQYF.

The chain employs TRBV28 and TRBJ2-7, with 7 nucleotides matching TRBD1. J gave up 6 bases and V 7 bases, and 3 bases lay outside the gene matches. Germline lookup yields CDR1 MDHEN and CDR2 SYDVKM. This CDR3 is built from 11 residues. The DNA of the CDR3 is TGTGCCAGCACAGGGGGTTTCGAGCAGTACTTC. Translating it yields CASTGGFEQYF. The complete variable domain, with remaining parts taken from reference TRBV28 and TRBJ2-7, reads DVKVTQSSRYLVKRTGEKVFLECVQDMDHENMFWYRQDPGLGLRLIYFSYDVKMKEKGDIPEGYSVSREKKERFSLILESASTNQTSMYLCASTGGFEQYFGPGTRLTVT.

This rearrangement joins TRBV18 to TRBJ2-2; D is uncertain. The germline V gene has CDR1 KGHSH and CDR2 LQKENI. V shed 3 bases and J shed 1 base, with 9 bases lying between them. This CDR3 has 15 amino acids. The CDR3 loop reads CASSPMDLNTGELFF. CDR3 sequence (DNA): TGTGCCAGCTCACCCATGGACCTGAACACCGGGGAGCTGTTTTTT.

CDR3 loop: CASSYTPPQSRANVLTF. CDR3 nucleotides: TGTGCCAGCAGCTATACTCCGCCACAAAGTCGGGCCAACGTCCTGACTTTC. This chain connects TRBV7-7 to TRBJ2-6; D ambiguous. V lost 4 bases, J lost 5 bases, and 18 bases lay in between. The CDR3 has 17 amino acids. Germline V CDR1 and CDR2: SSHAT, FNYEAQ (reference sequence). The whole variable domain, filled in from reference TRBV7-7 and TRBJ2-6, reads GAGVSQSPRYKVTKRGQDVTLRCDPISSHATLYWYQQALGQGPEFLTYFNYEAQPDKSGLPSDRFSAERPEGSISTLTIQRTEQRDSAMYRCASSYTPPQSRANVLTFGAGSRLTVL.

About this clone: This specimen includes other DNA sequences encoding the same CDR3. The chain combines TRBV30 with TRBJ2-5; D gene ambiguous. CDR1 is GTSNPN and CDR2 is SVGIG in the germline V gene (reference sequence). V dropped 0 bases and J dropped 3 bases, with 8 bases sitting between them. The CDR3 loop spans 13 amino acids. The CDR3 here is CAWSVRREETQYF. The CDR3 bases are TGTGCCTGGAGTGTACGACGGGAAGAGACCCAGTACTTC.

Only a few counts were recorded for this clone. This chain links TRBV18 with TRBJ2-3, with 8 bases that match TRBD1. Per the germline V gene, CDR1 is KGHSH and CDR2 is LQKENI. The CDR3 loop spans 16 amino acids. V lost 4 bases and J lost 1; bases outside the gene matches: 7. For the CDR3, the DNA is TGTGCCAGCTCACTACAGGGACAGGTTGGCACAGATACGCAGTATTTT. Its protein is CASSLQGQVGTDTQYF.

This clone has more than one count but fewer than ten. The chain recombines TRBV5-8 with TRBJ2-5, with 9 bases identical to TRBD1. CDR1 and CDR2 (germline): SGHTS, YDEGEE. With V trimmed by 4 bases and J by 3 bases, 4 bases remained unmatched. The CDR3 spans 14 residues. The CDR3 coding sequence is TGTGCCAGCAGCCCGTGGACAGGGGAAGAGACCCAGTACTTC. Protein: CASSPWTGEETQYF.

V gene TRBV9 combines with J gene TRBJ1-5, with 10 bases lining up with TRBD1. Germline V lookup: CDR1 SGDLS, CDR2 YYNGEE. This CDR3 has 16 amino acids. The V segment lost 4 bases and the J segment 8 bases; nucleotides outside the gene matches: 12. CDR3 amino acids: CASSPQGGDRGEPQHF. The CDR3 DNA reads TGTGCCAGCAGCCCCCAGGGTGGGGACAGGGGCGAGCCCCAGCATTTT.